The source of this T cell receptor beta chain is a study of OX40 agonist ivuxolimab in advanced cancers. Study-wide context: Clinicians treated patients with ivuxolimab, an agonistic anti-OX40 (CD134) antibody. Under the entry rules, prior anti-PD-1, anti-PD-L1 or anti-CTLA-4 therapy was allowed, and approximately 40% had some.

Sequencing used immunoSEQ multiplex PCR; TCRdb keeps in-frame clones, though not all of them. This table holds about 880 clones, 60% to 85% found once. The sequence was collected from an adult with an advanced solid tumor such as melanoma, head and neck, liver or kidney cancer. Sequences were derived from CD4+ or CD8+ T cells sorted from blood, sampled in a trial of the OX40 agonist ivuxolimab.

The chain's CDR3 is CASGESLYGYTF. Written as DNA, the CDR3 is TGTGCCAGCGGCGAATCCCTCTATGGCTACACCTTC. The rearrangement uses TRBV2 and TRBJ1-2; D uncertain. Trimming pared 8 bases from V and 4 bases from J, leaving 11 bases between. This CDR3 contains 12 residues. In germline, CDR1 is SNHLY, CDR2 FYNNEI.